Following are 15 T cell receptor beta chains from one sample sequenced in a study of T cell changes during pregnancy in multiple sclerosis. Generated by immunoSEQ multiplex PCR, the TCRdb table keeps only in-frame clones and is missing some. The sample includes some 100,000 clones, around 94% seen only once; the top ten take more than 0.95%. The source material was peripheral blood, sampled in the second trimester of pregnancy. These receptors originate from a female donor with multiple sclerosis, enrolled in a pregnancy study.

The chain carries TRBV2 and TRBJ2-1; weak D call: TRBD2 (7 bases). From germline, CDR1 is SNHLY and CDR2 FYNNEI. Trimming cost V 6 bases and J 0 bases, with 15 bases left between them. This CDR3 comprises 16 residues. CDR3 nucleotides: TGTGCCAGCAGAAAAGGGGAGGGGGACTCCTACAATGAGCAGTTCTTC. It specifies CASRKGEGDSYNEQFF.

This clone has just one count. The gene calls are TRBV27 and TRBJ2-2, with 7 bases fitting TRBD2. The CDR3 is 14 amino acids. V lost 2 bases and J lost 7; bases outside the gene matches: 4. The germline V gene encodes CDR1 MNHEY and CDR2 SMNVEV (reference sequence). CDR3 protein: CASSLGTSVGELFF. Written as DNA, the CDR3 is TGTGCCAGCAGTTTAGGTACTAGCGTCGGGGAGCTGTTTTTT.

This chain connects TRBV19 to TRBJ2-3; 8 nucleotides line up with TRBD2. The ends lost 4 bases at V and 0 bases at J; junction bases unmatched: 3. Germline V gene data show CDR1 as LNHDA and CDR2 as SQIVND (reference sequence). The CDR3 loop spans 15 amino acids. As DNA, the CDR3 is TGTGCCAGTAGTACACTAGCGGCTAGCACAGATACGCAGTATTTT. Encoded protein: CASSTLAASTDTQYF.

The CDR3 DNA is TGTGCCAGCAGTAACAACTACGAGCAGTACTTC. Protein product: CASSNNYEQYF. The chain is built from TRBV6-6 and TRBJ2-7; D is unresolved. Looked up from germline, CDR1 is MNHNY and CDR2 is SVGAGI (reference sequence). CDR3 length: 11 residues. Between the trimmed V and J ends, which lost 5 bases and 3 bases, there was a span of 5 bases.

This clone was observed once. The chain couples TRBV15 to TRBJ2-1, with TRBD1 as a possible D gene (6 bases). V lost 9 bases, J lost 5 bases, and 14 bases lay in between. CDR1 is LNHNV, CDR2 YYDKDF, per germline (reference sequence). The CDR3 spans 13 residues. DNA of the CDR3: TGTGCCACGAATCAGGGGACGGACAATGAGCAGTTCTTC. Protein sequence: CATNQGTDNEQFF.

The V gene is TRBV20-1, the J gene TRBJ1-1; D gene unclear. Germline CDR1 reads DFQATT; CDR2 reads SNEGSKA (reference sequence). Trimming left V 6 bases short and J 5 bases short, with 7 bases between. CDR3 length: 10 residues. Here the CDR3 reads CSAPRTEAFF. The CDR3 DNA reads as TGCAGTGCCCCCCGTACTGAAGCTTTCTTT.

The CDR3 nucleotides are TGTGCCAGCAGCTTCAGGGAGAACACTGAAGCTTTCTTT. Residues: CASSFRENTEAFF. The rearrangement links TRBV7-9 to TRBJ1-1, with a possible D match to TRBD1 (5 bases). The V gene lost 3 bases and the J gene lost 1 base, with 6 bases spanning the gap. Germline V lookup: CDR1 SEHNR, CDR2 FQNEAQ (reference sequence). The CDR3 totals 13 residues.

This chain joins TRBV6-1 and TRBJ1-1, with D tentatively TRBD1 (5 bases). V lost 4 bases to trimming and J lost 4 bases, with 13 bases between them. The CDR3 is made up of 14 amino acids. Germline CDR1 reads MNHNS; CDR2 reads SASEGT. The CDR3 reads CASSVDRRGTEAFF. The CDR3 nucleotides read TGTGCCAGCAGTGTGGACCGAAGGGGCACTGAAGCTTTCTTT.

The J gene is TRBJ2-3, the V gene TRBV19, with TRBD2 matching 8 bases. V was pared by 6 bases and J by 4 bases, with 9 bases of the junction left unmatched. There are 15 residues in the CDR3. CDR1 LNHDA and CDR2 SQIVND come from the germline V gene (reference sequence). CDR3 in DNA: TGTGCCAGTAGCCCACCAGCGGGAGTAGCAGATACGCAGTATTTT. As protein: CASSPPAGVADTQYF.

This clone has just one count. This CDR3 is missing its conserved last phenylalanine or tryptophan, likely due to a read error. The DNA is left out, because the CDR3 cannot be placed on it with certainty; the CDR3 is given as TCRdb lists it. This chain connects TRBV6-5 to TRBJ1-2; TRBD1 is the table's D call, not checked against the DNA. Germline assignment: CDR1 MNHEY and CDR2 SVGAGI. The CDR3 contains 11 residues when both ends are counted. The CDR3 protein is CASSEDRPPSV.

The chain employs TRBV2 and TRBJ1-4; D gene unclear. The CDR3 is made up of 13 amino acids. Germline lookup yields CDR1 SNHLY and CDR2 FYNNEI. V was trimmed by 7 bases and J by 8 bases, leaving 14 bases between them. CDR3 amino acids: CASTSISKEKLFF. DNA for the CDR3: TGTGCCAGCACATCCATCAGTAAAGAAAAACTGTTTTTT.

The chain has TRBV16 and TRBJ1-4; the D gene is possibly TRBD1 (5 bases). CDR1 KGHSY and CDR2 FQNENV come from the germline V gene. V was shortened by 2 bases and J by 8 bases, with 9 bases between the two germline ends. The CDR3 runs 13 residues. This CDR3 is CASSQNRGEKLFF. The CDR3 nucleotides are TGTGCCAGCAGCCAAAATCGGGGGGAAAAACTGTTTTTT.

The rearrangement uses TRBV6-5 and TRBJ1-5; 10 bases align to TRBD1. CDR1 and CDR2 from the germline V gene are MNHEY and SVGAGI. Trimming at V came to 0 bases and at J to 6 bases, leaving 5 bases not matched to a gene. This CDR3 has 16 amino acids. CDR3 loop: CASSYSGQGIGQPQHF. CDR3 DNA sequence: TGTGCCAGCAGTTACTCGGGACAGGGGATCGGTCAGCCCCAGCATTTT.

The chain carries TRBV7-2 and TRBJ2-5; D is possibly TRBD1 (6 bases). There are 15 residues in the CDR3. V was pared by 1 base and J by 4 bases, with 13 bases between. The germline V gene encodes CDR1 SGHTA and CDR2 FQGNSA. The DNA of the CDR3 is TGTGCCAGCAGCTTAGGAGCAGGGGAAGGAGAGACCCAGTACTTC. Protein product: CASSLGAGEGETQYF.

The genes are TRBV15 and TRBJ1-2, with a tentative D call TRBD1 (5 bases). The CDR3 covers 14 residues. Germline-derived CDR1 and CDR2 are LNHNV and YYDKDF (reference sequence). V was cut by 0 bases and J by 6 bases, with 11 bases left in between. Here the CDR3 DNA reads TGTGCCACCAGCAGAGATATGACAGACCATGGCTACACCTTC. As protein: CATSRDMTDHGYTF.